This T cell receptor beta chain stems from a study of cytomegalovirus exposure and HLA in healthy donors. The PCR contained 60 Vbeta and 13 Jbeta primers. Sequencing was performed with immunoSEQ multiplex PCR; in TCRdb, only in-frame clones are kept and a portion is missing. In the table there are roughly 140,000 clones, about 60% of which are singletons. Germline assignment: CDR1 SGHRS and CDR2 YFSETQ. Trimming left V 3 bases short and J 4 bases short, with 5 bases between. This CDR3 spans 12 amino acids. Sequenced: PBMCs. This TCR derives from a woman aged 55-69 years in good health and CMV-seropositive. This chain joins TRBV5-1 and TRBJ1-3, with D unclear. CDR3 residues: CASSSTGNTIYF. CDR3 nucleotides: TGCGCCAGCAGCTCGACAGGAAACACCATATATTTT.